This TCR beta chain was recovered during a study of T cells in Graves' hyperthyroidism and ophthalmopathy. The PBMCs studied were ones that came from about 10 ml fresh peripheral blood. This clonotype was observed at least ten times. The TCR beta CDR3 regions underwent amplification using RNA transcripts as the source. A set of HTBI primers served as the primers for a first-round RT-PCR of the TCR CDR3. TCRdb reanalysed the multiplex PCR reads using MiXCR and keeps one entry per CDR3 protein. This sample has over 350,000 distinct CDR3 sequences; roughly 14% occur once, and the top ten carry about 13%. The clonotype originates from a man in his late teens or twenties with Graves' ophthalmopathy. What was sequenced was blood.

The CDR3 protein is CASSLMRADTQYF. For the CDR3, the DNA is TGTGCCAGCAGTTTAATGCGGGCAGATACGCAGTATTTT. The V call is TRBV12-3 or TRBV12-4, the J call TRBJ2-3, with D maybe TRBD2 (5 bases). V shed 2 bases and J shed 4 bases, with 7 bases lying between them. The CDR3 is 13 amino acids.